The 17 T cell receptor beta chains presented below share a single source sample, sequenced in a study of control samples from healthy donors and cancer patients. Assay: immunoSEQ multiplex PCR; the TCRdb copy retains only in-frame clones and omits some. The sample consists of tens of thousands of clones, 88% of them appearing once. Sequencing was done on a sample of blood. The receptors here all came from a woman in her sixties or seventies in good health.

This chain uses TRBV7-9 with TRBJ1-4; no reliable D call. The CDR3 covers 14 residues. Germline V gene sequence: CDR1 SEHNR, CDR2 FQNEAQ (reference sequence). V was trimmed by 2 bases and J by 4 bases, leaving 8 bases between them. The DNA for the CDR3 is TGTGCCAGCAGCTTAACTGGGCGTAATGAAAAACTGTTTTTT. Translation gives CASSLTGRNEKLFF. Full variable domain (missing parts from reference TRBV7-9 and TRBJ1-4): DTGVSQNPRHKITKRGQNVTFRCDPISEHNRLYWYRQTLGQGPEFLTYFQNEAQLEKSRLLSDRFSAERPKGSFSTLEIQRTEQGDSAMYLCASSLTGRNEKLFFGSGTQLSVL.

The chain carries TRBV30 and TRBJ1-3, with TRBD1 matching over 11 bases. The CDR3 has 17 amino acids. Germline assignment: CDR1 GTSNPN and CDR2 SVGIG (reference sequence). V shed 3 bases and J 0 bases; nucleotides not matched to a gene: 7. The CDR3 protein is CAWSRGGTGGSGNTIYF. The CDR3 coding sequence is TGTGCCTGGAGCCGAGGGGGGACAGGGGGCTCTGGAAACACCATATATTTT.

The chain carries TRBV7-8 and TRBJ2-5; 9 bases agree with TRBD2. V shed 6 bases and J 5 bases; nucleotides not matched to a gene: 10. The CDR3 runs to 15 residues. CDR1 SGHVS and CDR2 FQNEAQ come from the germline V gene. The CDR3 region has the DNA TGTGCCAGCAGTTGGGGGGTAGCGGGAGTTGAGACCCAGTACTTC. This gives the protein CASSWGVAGVETQYF.

This rearrangement joins TRBV5-6 to TRBJ2-7; 11 positions agree with TRBD2. Trimming cost V 2 bases and J 0 bases; bases outside gene matches: 1. CDR1 and CDR2 from the germline V gene are SGHDT and YYEEEE. CDR3 length equals 15 residues. The CDR3: CASSFTSGSSYEQYF. In nucleotides, the CDR3 is TGTGCCAGCAGCTTTACTAGCGGGAGCTCCTACGAGCAGTACTTC.

The V and J genes are TRBV11-2 and TRBJ1-2; TRBD1 agrees at 7 bases. CDR1 is SGHAT, CDR2 FQNNGV, per germline. With 5 bases clipped from V and 8 bases from J, the junction kept 8 bases outside the gene matches. This CDR3 has 13 residues. This CDR3 is CASSPRDSWGYTF. As DNA, the CDR3 is TGTGCCAGCAGCCCTAGGGACAGTTGGGGCTACACCTTC.

Comments on this clone: Germline and junction disagree at one end, which may indicate a read error. This same CDR3 is encoded by further DNA sequences in the sample. V usage is TRBV19 and J usage is TRBJ1-2; 7 positions agree with TRBD1. This CDR3 has 15 amino acids. CDR1 LNHDA and CDR2 SQIVND come from the germline V gene (reference sequence). The CDR3 DNA sequence: TGTGCTAGTAATTTTCCGGGACAGAATAACTATGGCTACACCTTC. This sequence encodes CASNFPGQNNYGYTF.

V is TRBV29-1 and J is TRBJ1-1, with D tentatively TRBD1 (5 bases). This CDR3 is built from 13 residues. CDR1 is SQVTM and CDR2 is ANQGSEA in the germline V gene. V gave up 3 bases and J gave up 4 bases, with 12 bases separating them. As DNA, the CDR3 is TGCAGCGTTGATGCCAGGGCCGCCACTGAAGCTTTCTTT. It specifies CSVDARAATEAFF.

The V call is TRBV5-4, the J call TRBJ1-1; possibly TRBD1 for D (5 bases). V shed 4 bases and J shed 5 bases, with 12 bases lying between them. The CDR3 contains 13 residues. Germline assignment: CDR1 SGHNT and CDR2 YYREEE (reference sequence). The CDR3 bases are TGTGCCAGCAGCCTAGGGACCGGGACTGAAGCTTTCTTT. Amino acid sequence: CASSLGTGTEAFF.

This clone was recorded a few times. The chain employs TRBV29-1 and TRBJ2-7, with 7 positions matching TRBD2. The CDR3 is made up of 14 amino acids. Germline V gives CDR1 SQVTM, CDR2 ANQGSEA. The V and J ends lost 2 bases and 0 bases, in that order; junction bases with no gene match: 4. The DNA for the CDR3 is TGCAGCGTTGAAAGTCGCGGGAGCTCCTACGAGCAGTACTTC. Protein sequence: CSVESRGSSYEQYF.

The V gene is TRBV5-1, the J gene TRBJ2-7, with D possibly being TRBD1 or TRBD2 (7 bases each). V lost 6 bases and J lost 6, with 19 bases in between. CDR3 length equals 14 residues. Germline assignment: CDR1 SGHRS and CDR2 YFSETQ. In DNA, the CDR3 is TGCGCCAGCACCCAATCAGGGGGGGGGATCGAGCAGTACTTC. It encodes CASTQSGGGIEQYF.

The chain couples TRBV9 to TRBJ2-1; no firm D call. Germline CDR1 and CDR2: SGDLS and YYNGEE. Between the trimmed V and J ends, which lost 4 bases and 6 bases, there was a span of 20 bases. There are 16 residues in the CDR3. CDR3 residues: CASSRSSGTRSNEQFF. CDR3 DNA sequence: TGTGCCAGCAGCCGTTCCTCGGGTACCCGCTCCAATGAGCAGTTCTTC.

The chain links TRBV5-1 to TRBJ1-3; D gene ambiguous. The CDR3 contains 15 residues. The germline gives CDR1 SGHRS, CDR2 YFSETQ. V lost 4 bases and J lost 0, with 11 bases in between. CDR3 region: CASSTSLDSGNTIYF. In nucleotides, the CDR3 is TGCGCCAGCAGCACCTCACTCGACTCTGGAAACACCATATATTTT.

This chain connects TRBV19 to TRBJ1-5; D remains unclear. This CDR3 contains 15 residues. In germline, CDR1 is LNHDA, CDR2 SQIVND (reference sequence). Trimming shortened V by 8 bases and J by 3 bases, and 17 bases separated the two germline ends. CDR3 sequence (DNA): TGTGCCAGTTCCAATGTAGGGAGAGCCAATCAGCCCCAGCATTTT. Translation gives CASSNVGRANQPQHF.

V usage is TRBV7-2 and J usage is TRBJ2-1; TRBD2 aligns across 7 bases. Unmatched junction bases numbered 3, after V lost 4 bases and J lost 0 bases. CDR1 is SGHTA and CDR2 is FQGNSA in the germline V gene. The CDR3 is 15 amino acids. The CDR3 protein is CASSSSGPSYNEQFF. The CDR3 bases are TGTGCCAGCAGCTCTAGCGGCCCCTCCTACAATGAGCAGTTCTTC.

This rearrangement joins TRBV3-1 (or the pseudogene TRBV3-2) to TRBJ1-2; D is perhaps TRBD1 (5 bases). This CDR3 comprises 12 residues. Germline V gives CDR1 LGHDT, CDR2 YNNKEL (reference sequence). V was clipped by 3 bases and J by 8 bases, with 10 bases between them. The CDR3 DNA reads as TGTGCCAGCAGCCAGGGACTGGGCGGCTACACCTTC. This codes for CASSQGLGGYTF.

The V gene is TRBV5-1, the J gene TRBJ2-3; D tentatively fits TRBD1 or TRBD2 (5 bases each). The CDR3 has 13 residues. Germline CDR1 reads SGHRS; CDR2 reads YFSETQ. Deletions cut 5 bases from V and 5 bases from J, with 12 bases between. As DNA, the CDR3 is TGCGCCAGCAGAGCAGATGGGGGAGATACGCAGTATTTT. Its protein is CASRADGGDTQYF.

V usage is TRBV5-1 and J usage is TRBJ2-3; no firm D call. Looked up from germline, CDR1 is SGHRS and CDR2 is YFSETQ. V lost 0 bases to trimming and J lost 4 bases, with 3 bases between them. The length of the CDR3 is 12 residues. The CDR3 DNA follows: TGCGCCAGCAGCTTGGAGTCAGATACGCAGTATTTT. Its protein product is CASSLESDTQYF.